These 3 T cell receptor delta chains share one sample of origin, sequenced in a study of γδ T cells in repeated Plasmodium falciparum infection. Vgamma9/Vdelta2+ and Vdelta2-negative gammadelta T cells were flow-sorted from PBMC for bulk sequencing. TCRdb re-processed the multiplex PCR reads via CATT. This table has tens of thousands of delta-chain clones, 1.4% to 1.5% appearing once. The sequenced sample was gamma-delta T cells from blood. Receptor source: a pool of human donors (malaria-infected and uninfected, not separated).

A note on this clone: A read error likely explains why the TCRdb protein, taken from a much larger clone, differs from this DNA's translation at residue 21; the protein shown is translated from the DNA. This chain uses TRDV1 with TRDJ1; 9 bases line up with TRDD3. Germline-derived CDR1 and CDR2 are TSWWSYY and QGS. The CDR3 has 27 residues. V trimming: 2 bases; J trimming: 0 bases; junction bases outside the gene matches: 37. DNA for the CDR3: TGTGCTCTTGGGGAAGTGAGAGTCCGAAAACCAGTACAGCTACTGGGGGAGAGATACTGGAACACCGATAAACTCATCTTT. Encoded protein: CALGEVRVRKPVQLLGERYWNTDKLIF.

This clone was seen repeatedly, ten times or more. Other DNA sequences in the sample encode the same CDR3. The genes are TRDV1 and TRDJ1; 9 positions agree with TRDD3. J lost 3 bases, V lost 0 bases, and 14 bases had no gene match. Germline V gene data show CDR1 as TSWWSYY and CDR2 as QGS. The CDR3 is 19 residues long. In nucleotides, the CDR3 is TGTGCTCTTGGGGAACTAGTCCTATCTGGGGGATTCGGAGCCGATAAACTCATCTTT. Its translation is CALGELVLSGGFGADKLIF.

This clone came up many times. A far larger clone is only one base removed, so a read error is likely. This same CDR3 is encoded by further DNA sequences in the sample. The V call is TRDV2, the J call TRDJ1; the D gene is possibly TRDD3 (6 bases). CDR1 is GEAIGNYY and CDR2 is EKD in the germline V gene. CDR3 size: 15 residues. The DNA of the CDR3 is TGTGCCTGTGACCCCCTGGGGAGCGGACGCGATAAGCTCATCTTT. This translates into CACDPLGSGRDKLIF.